The clone carrying this TCR beta chain was observed a single time. This sample is part of a study of OX40 agonist ivuxolimab in advanced cancers. The CDR3 sequence is 14 residues long. From germline, CDR1 is MNHGY and CDR2 SVAAGI. Deletions cut 4 bases from V and 7 bases from J, with 17 bases between. Assay used: immunoSEQ multiplex PCR; TCRdb lists only in-frame clones, some missing. The sample comprises 92,000 or so clones, more than 80% of which are singletons, and roughly 5.8% rests with the top ten. Blood sampling took place at baseline, cycle 4 day 1, and cycle 7 day 1. This sample comprised CD4+ or CD8+ T cells sorted from blood, obtained in a trial of the OX40 agonist ivuxolimab. The clonotype was recovered from an adult with an advanced solid tumor such as melanoma, head and neck, liver or kidney cancer. J is TRBJ2-7 and V is TRBV6-9, with D tentatively TRBD1 (6 bases). The CDR3 region has the DNA TGTGCCAGCAGTTCCCCCAGGGGATCGGGGGAGCAGTACTTC. Translated, it gives CASSSPRGSGEQYF.